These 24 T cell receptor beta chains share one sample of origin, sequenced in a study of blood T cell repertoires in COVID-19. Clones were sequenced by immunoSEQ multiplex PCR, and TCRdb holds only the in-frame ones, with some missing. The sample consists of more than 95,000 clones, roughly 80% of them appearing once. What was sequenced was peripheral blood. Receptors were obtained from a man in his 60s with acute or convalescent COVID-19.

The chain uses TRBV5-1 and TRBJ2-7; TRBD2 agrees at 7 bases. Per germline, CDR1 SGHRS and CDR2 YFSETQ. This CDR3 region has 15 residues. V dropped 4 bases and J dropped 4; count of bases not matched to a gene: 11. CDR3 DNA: TGCGCCAGCAGCCCGGGAGGACTAGGGAGGTACGAGCAGTACTTC. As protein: CASSPGGLGRYEQYF.

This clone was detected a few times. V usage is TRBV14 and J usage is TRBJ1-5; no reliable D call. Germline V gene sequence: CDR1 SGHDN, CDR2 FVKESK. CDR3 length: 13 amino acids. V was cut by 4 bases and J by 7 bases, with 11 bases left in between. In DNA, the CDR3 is TGTGCCAGCAGCCCTTTTTCGGGGCAGCCCCAGCATTTT. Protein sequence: CASSPFSGQPQHF. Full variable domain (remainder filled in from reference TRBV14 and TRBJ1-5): EAGVTQFPSHSVIEKGQTVTLRCDPISGHDNLYWYRRVMGKEIKFLLHFVKESKQDESGMPNNRFLAERTGGTYSTLKVQPAELEDSGVYFCASSPFSGQPQHFGDGTRLSIL.

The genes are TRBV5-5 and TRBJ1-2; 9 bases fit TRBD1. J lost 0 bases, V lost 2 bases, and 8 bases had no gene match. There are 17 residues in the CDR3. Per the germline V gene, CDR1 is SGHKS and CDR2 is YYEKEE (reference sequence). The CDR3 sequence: CASSFFVQGAANYGYTF. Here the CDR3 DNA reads TGTGCCAGCAGCTTTTTCGTACAGGGGGCAGCTAACTATGGCTACACCTTC.

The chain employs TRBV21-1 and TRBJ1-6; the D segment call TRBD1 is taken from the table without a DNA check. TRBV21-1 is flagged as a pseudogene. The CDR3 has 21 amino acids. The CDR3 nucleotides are TGTGCCAGCAGCAAAGTAGGAAGGGGCCATCGCAAGAGCTCCTATAATTCACCCCTCCACTTT. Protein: CASSKVGRGHRKSSYNSPLHF.

The CDR3 bases are TGTGCCAGCAGTTTTGGGGGCGGGACAGATACGCAGTATTTT. Translation: CASSFGGGTDTQYF. The rearrangement joins TRBV6-5 to TRBJ2-3; weak D call: TRBD1 (6 bases). CDR3 length equals 14 residues. Deletions cut 4 bases from V and 3 bases from J, with 11 bases between. From germline, CDR1 is MNHEY and CDR2 SVGAGI.

The CDR3 spells CASRRGGGNEQYF. The CDR3 nucleotides read TGTGCCAGCAGGCGCGGGGGAGGGAACGAGCAGTACTTC. This chain uses TRBV27 with TRBJ2-7; TRBD2 aligns across 7 bases. The V segment lost 6 bases and the J segment 5 bases; nucleotides outside the gene matches: 7. The CDR3 consists of 13 residues. Germline V gives CDR1 MNHEY, CDR2 SMNVEV (reference sequence).

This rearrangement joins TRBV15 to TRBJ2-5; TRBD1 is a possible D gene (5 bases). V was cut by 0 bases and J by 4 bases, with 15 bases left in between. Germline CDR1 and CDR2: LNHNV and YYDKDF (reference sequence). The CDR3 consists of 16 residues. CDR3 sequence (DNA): TGTGCCACCAGCAGAGATGCAGGGCTAACACCAGAGACCCAGTACTTC. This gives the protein CATSRDAGLTPETQYF. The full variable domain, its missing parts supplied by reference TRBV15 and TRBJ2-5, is DAMVIQNPRYQVTQFGKPVTLSCSQTLNHNVMYWYQQKSSQAPKLLFHYYDKDFNNEADTPDNFQSRRPNTSFCFLDIRSPGLGDTAMYLCATSRDAGLTPETQYFGPGTRLLVL.

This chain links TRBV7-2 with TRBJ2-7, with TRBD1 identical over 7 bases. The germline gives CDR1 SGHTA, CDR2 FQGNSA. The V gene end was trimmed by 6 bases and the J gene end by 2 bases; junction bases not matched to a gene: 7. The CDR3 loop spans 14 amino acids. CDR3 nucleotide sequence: TGTGCCAGCAGTACCGGGACAGAACCCTACGAGCAGTACTTC. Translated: CASSTGTEPYEQYF.

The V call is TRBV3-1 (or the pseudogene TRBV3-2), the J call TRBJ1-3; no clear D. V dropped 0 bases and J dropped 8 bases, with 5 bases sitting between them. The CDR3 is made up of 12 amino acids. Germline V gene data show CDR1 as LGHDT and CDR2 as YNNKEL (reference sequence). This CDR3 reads CASSQDLHTIYF. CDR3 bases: TGTGCCAGCAGCCAAGACCTTCACACCATATATTTT.

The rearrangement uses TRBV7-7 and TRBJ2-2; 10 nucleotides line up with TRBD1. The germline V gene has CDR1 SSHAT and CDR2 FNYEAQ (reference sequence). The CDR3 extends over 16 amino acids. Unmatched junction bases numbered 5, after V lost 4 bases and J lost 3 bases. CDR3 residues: CASSSTGGVDTGELFF. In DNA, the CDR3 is TGTGCCAGCAGCTCGACAGGGGGCGTCGACACCGGGGAGCTGTTTTTT.

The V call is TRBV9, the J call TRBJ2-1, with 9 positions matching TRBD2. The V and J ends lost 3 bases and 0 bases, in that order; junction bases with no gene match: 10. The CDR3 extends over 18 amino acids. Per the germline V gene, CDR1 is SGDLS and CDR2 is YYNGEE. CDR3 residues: CASSARPSGALSYNEQFF. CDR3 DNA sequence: TGTGCCAGCAGCGCCCGTCCTAGCGGGGCGCTCTCCTACAATGAGCAGTTCTTC.

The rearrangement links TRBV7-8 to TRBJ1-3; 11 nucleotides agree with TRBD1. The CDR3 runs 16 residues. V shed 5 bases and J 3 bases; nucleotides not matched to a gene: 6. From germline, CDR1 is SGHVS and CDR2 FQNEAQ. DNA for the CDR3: TGTGCCAGCAGCCACGGACAGGGGGCTGGTGGAAACACCATATATTTT. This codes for CASSHGQGAGGNTIYF.

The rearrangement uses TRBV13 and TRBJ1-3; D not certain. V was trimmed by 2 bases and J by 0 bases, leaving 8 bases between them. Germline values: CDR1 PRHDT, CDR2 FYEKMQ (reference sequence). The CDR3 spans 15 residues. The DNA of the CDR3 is TGTGCCAGCAGCTTATCGGGATTCTCTGGAAACACCATATATTTT. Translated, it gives CASSLSGFSGNTIYF.

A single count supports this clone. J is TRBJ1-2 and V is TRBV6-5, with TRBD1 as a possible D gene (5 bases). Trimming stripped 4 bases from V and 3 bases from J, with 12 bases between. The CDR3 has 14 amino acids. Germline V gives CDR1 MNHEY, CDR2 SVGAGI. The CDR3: CASSLRTFDYGYTF. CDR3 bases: TGTGCCAGCAGTTTGCGGACATTCGACTATGGCTACACCTTC.

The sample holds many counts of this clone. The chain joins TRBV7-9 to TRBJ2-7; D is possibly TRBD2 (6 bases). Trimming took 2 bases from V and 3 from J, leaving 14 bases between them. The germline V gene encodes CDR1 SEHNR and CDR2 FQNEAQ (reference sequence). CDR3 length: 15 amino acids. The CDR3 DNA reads TGTGCCAGCAGCTTATTTTCGGGGGTCTACTACGAGCAGTACTTC. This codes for CASSLFSGVYYEQYF.

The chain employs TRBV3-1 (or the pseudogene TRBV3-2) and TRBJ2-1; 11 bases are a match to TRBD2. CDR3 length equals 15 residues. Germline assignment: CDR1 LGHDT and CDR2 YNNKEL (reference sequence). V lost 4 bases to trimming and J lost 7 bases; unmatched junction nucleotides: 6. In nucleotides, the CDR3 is TGTGCCAGCAGCCGATCTCCTAGCGGGGGGAATGAGCAGTTCTTC. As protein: CASSRSPSGGNEQFF.

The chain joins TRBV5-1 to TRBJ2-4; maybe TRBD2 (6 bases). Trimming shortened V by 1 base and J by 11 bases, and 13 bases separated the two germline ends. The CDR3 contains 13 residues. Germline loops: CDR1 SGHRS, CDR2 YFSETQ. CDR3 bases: TGCGCCAGCAGCTTGTCTCGGGGGAATGTTCAGTACTTC. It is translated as CASSLSRGNVQYF.

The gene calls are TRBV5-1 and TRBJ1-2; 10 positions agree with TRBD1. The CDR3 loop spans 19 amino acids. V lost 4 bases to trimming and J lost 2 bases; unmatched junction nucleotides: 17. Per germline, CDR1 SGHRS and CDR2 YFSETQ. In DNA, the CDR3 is TGCGCCAGCAGCCCACGACCCGGACAGGGGGTTATACCGAACTATGGCTACACCTTC. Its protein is CASSPRPGQGVIPNYGYTF.

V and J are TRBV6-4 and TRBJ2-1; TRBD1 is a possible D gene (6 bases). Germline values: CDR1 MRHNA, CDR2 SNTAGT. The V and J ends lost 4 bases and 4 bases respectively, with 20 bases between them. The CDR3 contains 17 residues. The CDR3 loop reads CASSVSLSTGLYNEQFF. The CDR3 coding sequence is TGTGCCAGCAGTGTCTCCCTTTCGACAGGTTTATACAATGAGCAGTTCTTC.

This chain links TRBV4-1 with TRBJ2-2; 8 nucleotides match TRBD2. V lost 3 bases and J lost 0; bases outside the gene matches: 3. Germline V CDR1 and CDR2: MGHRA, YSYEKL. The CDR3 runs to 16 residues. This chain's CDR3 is CASSQTSASNTGELFF. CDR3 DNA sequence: TGCGCCAGCAGCCAGACTAGCGCTTCGAACACCGGGGAGCTGTTTTTT.

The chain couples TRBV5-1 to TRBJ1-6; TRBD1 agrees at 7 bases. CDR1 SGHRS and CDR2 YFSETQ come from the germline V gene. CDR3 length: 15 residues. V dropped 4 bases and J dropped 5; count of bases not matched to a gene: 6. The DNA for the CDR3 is TGCGCCAGCAGCCTACTTACAGGGGATAATTCACCCCTCCACTTT. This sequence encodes CASSLLTGDNSPLHF.

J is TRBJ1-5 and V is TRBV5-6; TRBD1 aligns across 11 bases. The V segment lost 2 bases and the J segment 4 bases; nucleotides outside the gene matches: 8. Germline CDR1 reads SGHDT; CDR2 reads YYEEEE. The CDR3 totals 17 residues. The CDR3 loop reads CASSFNAGTGGNQPQHF. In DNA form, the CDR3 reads TGTGCCAGCAGCTTTAATGCCGGGACAGGGGGGAATCAGCCCCAGCATTTT.

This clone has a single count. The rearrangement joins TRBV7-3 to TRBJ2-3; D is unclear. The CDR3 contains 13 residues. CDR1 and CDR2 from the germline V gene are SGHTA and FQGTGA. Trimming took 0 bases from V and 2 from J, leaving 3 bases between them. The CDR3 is CASSLTHTDTQYF. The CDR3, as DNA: TGTGCCAGCAGCTTAACACACACAGATACGCAGTATTTT.

The CDR3 loop is CASSRQGANYGYTF. DNA of the CDR3: TGCGCCAGCAGCCGGCAGGGGGCCAACTATGGCTACACCTTC. This chain connects TRBV4-1 to TRBJ1-2; 8 bases agree with TRBD1. V lost 4 bases and J lost 2; bases outside the gene matches: 3. Per the germline V gene, CDR1 is MGHRA and CDR2 is YSYEKL. This CDR3 region has 14 residues.